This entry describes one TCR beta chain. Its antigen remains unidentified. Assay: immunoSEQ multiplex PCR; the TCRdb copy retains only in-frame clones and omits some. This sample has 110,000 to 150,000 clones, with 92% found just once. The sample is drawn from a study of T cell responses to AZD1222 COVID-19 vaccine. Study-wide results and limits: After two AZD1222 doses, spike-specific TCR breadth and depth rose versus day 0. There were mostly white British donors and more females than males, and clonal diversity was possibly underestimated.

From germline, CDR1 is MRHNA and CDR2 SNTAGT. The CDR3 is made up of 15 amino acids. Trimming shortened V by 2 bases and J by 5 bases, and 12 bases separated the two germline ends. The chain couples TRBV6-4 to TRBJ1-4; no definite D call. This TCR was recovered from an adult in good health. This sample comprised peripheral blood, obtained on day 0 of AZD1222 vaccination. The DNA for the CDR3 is TGTGCCAGCAGTGACCAGCCGGGCAGAAATGAAAAACTGTTTTTT. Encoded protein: CASSDQPGRNEKLFF.